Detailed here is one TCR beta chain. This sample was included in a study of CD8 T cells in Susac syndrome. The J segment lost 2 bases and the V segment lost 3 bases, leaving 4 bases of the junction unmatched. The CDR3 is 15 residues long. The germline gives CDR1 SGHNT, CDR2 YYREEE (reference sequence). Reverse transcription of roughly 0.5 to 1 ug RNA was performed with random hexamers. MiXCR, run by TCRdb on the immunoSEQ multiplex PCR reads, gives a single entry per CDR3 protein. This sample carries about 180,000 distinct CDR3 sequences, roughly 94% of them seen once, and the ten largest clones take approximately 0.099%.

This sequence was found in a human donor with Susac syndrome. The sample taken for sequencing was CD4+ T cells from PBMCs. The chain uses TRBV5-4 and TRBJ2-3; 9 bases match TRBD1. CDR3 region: CASSSRTGDTDTQYF. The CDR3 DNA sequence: TGTGCCAGCAGCTCCCGGACAGGGGACACAGATACGCAGTATTTT.